This TCR beta chain was sequenced for a study of blood T cell repertoires in COVID-19. Study-level background: The United States, Italy and Spain supplied acute and convalescent COVID-19 samples. The analysed material was cDNA or gDNA that came from T cells, B-cell-depleted T cells, or PBMCs.

Seattle researchers signed up patients amid active infection and tracked them longitudinally. After removal of 3 bases from V and 8 bases from J, the junction contained 12 bases not matched to a gene. The CDR3 length is 15 residues. Germline V CDR1 and CDR2: DFQATT, SNEGSKA (reference sequence). Data came from immunoSEQ multiplex PCR; TCRdb stores just in-frame clones and leaves some out. The sample yields approximately 330,000 clones, roughly 87% seen once. The chain recombines TRBV20-1 with TRBJ2-1; 8 bases are a match to TRBD1. The specimen was peripheral blood. The receptor comes from a young man with COVID-19, enrolled during active disease. CDR3 sequence reads: CSASGWGQAPDEQFF. DNA of the CDR3: TGCAGTGCTAGTGGGTGGGGACAGGCGCCTGATGAGCAGTTCTTC.